This T cell receptor beta chain was sequenced in a study of graft-versus-host responses after intestinal transplantation. On the study more broadly: Transplant recipients had multivisceral, liver-intestinal, or isolated intestinal grafts.

The culture paired around 200,000 irradiated violet-dye-labeled stimulators with around 200,000 CFSE-labeled responders. Broader study findings: Early after transplant, HvG clones declined as circulating GvH clones peaked. Some patients had graft-donor T cell macrochimerism. In their allografts, the ratios of graft-versus-host to host-versus-graft T cell clones were high. Recipient-marrow GvH clones were detected, some having first appeared in ileum or blood.

The CDR3 is 13 residues long. Trimming cost V 7 bases and J 8 bases, with 15 bases left between them. Germline CDR1 and CDR2: MNHEY and SMNVEV (reference sequence). This table comes from immunoSEQ multiplex PCR, and its TCRdb copy is limited to in-frame clones, with some not included. The sample carries approximately 4,700 clones, 25% to 30% recorded once. The chain has TRBV27 and TRBJ2-1; possibly TRBD1 for D (5 bases). The sequence was obtained from a human patient who was an organ donor for intestinal transplantation. This sample comprised alloreactive CD8+ T cells from a mixed lymphocyte reaction culture, obtained before transplantation. Subset specified: CFSE-low proliferating T cells sorted from approximately six-day pre-transplant mixed lymphocyte reaction (GvH or HvG direction). The chain's CDR3 is CASTPGLLYEQFF. CDR3 nucleotides: TGTGCCAGCACGCCAGGGCTTCTCTATGAGCAGTTCTTC.